This note documents a single TCR beta chain sequence. The data were taken from a study of control samples from healthy donors and cancer patients. The CDR3 sequence is 14 residues long. Germline CDR1 reads LNHDA; CDR2 reads SQIVND (reference sequence). Trimming left V 7 bases short and J 4 bases short, with 13 bases between. Some clones are missing from TCRdb's copy, which holds only in-frame ones; the method was immunoSEQ multiplex PCR. Counted here are some 100,000 clones, about 88% occurring once; the ten biggest clones make up 15% to 20%. The receptor was derived from a woman aged 45 to 65 in good health. The sequenced material came from blood. The chain links TRBV19 to TRBJ1-4; D is ambiguous. The CDR3 region has the DNA TGTGCCAGTACCAATCGGCGGGATAATGAAAAACTGTTTTTT. This encodes CASTNRRDNEKLFF.